This TCR beta chain originates from a study of blood T cells in healthy people across ages (dated by TCRdb to about 2015). For the study in its entirety: In model experiments, template switching captured about one uniquely barcoded TCR beta cDNA molecule for every two T cells. Two additional independent replicas of 1 million unique cDNA reads from the same blood draw were analyzed for two donors (one aged 18 to 30 and one aged 80 or older). Four age groups were formed from the donors: young (average around 15 years), middle-aged (approximately 40), aged (approximately 60) and long-lived (more than 75). To avoid experimental bias, donors of different ages were randomly spread across the sequencing lanes. The study measured age-related changes in TCR beta repertoire diversity using deep sequencing normalized with unique cDNA molecular identifiers.

Study-wide findings and limitations: Total diversity estimates from one million sequenced T cells were considered lower bounds and underestimates. Observed TCR beta diversity per million T cells fell roughly linearly with age, and a significant reduction was already apparent by age roughly 40. The long-lived group showed more naive CD4+ T cells, fewer expanded clones and increased TCR diversity than the aged group, suggesting age selection. Because the CMV infection status of the donors was unknown, age-related changes in expanded clonotypes may potentially have been confounded. The percentage of naive T cells measured by flow cytometry correlated strongly with observed TCR beta diversity. Bulk unsorted PBMC profiling prevented conclusive comparison of naive and antigen-experienced compartments.

Library prep was done by 5' RACE. The data were produced on an Illumina HiSeq 2500. A second PCR of about 6 to 12 cycles was run with a J-beta primer mix and a sample-barcoded 5' primer. Each TCR beta cDNA molecule received a unique molecular identifier from a template-switch 5' adaptor carrying 12 random nucleotides. At least 3 million CDR3-containing paired-end reads were obtained from each sample. First-strand cDNA was synthesized from all RNA with the Mint cDNA synthesis kit, primed by a TRBC-specific oligonucleotide. Following uracil-DNA glycosylase treatment, all cDNA underwent a first 18-cycle PCR with the universal primers M1SS and BC2_uni_R. Per the authors' processing: For normalization, 1 million high-quality reads were randomly selected from each sample, with every read carrying a distinct molecular identifier. Instead of being binned into consensus sequences, reads that shared molecular identifiers were thrown out. CDR3 identification, clonotype clustering and error correction used MiTCR with a Q25 quality threshold and the strictest error-elimination algorithm. A nonparametric unseen species model with Euler transformation was used to estimate lower-bound total TCR beta diversity. The raw public reads went through TCRdb reprocessing: fastp at Q25, MiXCR clone calling, in-frame beta chains kept. A single entry per CDR3 protein holds the most common genes and DNA from its merged rows. The V and J calls follow TCRdb's processing rather than the paper's. The sample table shows about 1.4 million distinct CDR3 sequences, and roughly 60% are seen once. The ten largest clones represent under 8.5% of the sample.

A word on this clonotype: This clone's antigen is unknown. No base quality information exists; no much larger clone differs at one position.

Donors were approximately 42 systemically healthy Caucasian individuals from Russia aged about 6 to 100 years. Each donor gave approximately 10 milliliters of peripheral blood, collected into EDTA-treated Vacutainer tubes. Ficoll-Paque density-gradient centrifugation was used to isolate PBMCs, with at least 6.5 million per sample. Total RNA was extracted from PBMCs with Trizol reagent, with at least 6 micrograms obtained per sample. For every donor, an aliquot of PBMCs went through flow cytometry to measure the percentages of naive CD45RAhigh/CD27high T cells. Taken from the germline V gene, the CDR1 and CDR2 loops are SGHRS and YFSETQ. The CDR3 contains 15 residues, cysteine and phenylalanine counted. Of all the DNA, just the CDR3 is kept, 45 bases in frame from base 1. Clipping removes 4 bases from V and 9 bases from J, with 5 as the unmatched junction base count.

The clonotype was recovered from a young man in good health. The chain was built from TRBV5-1 and TRBJ2-1; 15 central bases correspond to TRBD2. The sample was blood. CDR3 sequence: CASSRTSGGGGEQFF. Read as DNA, the sequence is TGCGCCAGCAGCCGGACTAGCGGGGGGGGCGGTGAGCAGTTCTTC.